The rows below give T cell receptor beta chains drawn from one sample of a study of cytomegalovirus exposure and HLA in healthy donors. Sequencing used immunoSEQ multiplex PCR; TCRdb keeps in-frame clones, though not all of them. The sample lists 170,000 or so clones; 80% were seen once. The sequenced sample consisted of PBMCs. The receptors originated from a boy between 10 and 17 years old in good health and CMV-seronegative. CDR3s include the opening cysteine and the closing phenylalanine or tryptophan.

v_gene	j_gene	CDR3aa
TRBV27	TRBJ2-5	CASRVHRFQETQYF
TRBV30	TRBJ1-4	CAWSGNGGQGEKLFF
TRBV19	TRBJ1-5	CASSIFGGLGNQPQHF
TRBV27	TRBJ1-1	CASSTQGRPEAFF
TRBV11-2	TRBJ2-7	CASSSGTSGGFSYEQYF
TRBV25-1	TRBJ1-1	CVSSETGGDTEAFF
TRBV2	TRBJ2-1	CASSGPSAGGRNEQFF
TRBV6-1	TRBJ2-3	CASSEWTLGEADTQYF
TRBV7-3	TRBJ2-1	CASSLSGGLYNEQFF
TRBV29-1	TRBJ1-1	CSAAGEMNTEAFF
TRBV10-3	TRBJ1-6	CASTNRDINSPLHF
TRBV12-5	TRBJ2-5	CASGLGSGPYQETQYF
TRBV30	TRBJ2-5	CAWSLIARDLREETQYF
TRBV6-5	TRBJ2-5	CASSYSWSGETQYF
TRBV4-3	TRBJ2-7	CASSQDLWTGKEQYF
TRBV2	TRBJ1-1	CASRNTENTEAFF
TRBV5-4	TRBJ2-3	CASSRSGLGNVIDTQYF
TRBV4-1	TRBJ1-1	CASSPLARTEAFF
TRBV7-9	TRBJ1-5	CASSRDSYQPQHF
TRBV4-3	TRBJ2-1	CASSQGGLGQYNEQFF
TRBV5-1	TRBJ1-1	CASSLTGVRNTEAFF
TRBV29-1	TRBJ1-2	CSVEDELGTYYGYTF
TRBV19	TRBJ1-1	CASSPNRGRKGLGSTEAFF
TRBV5-4	TRBJ1-2	CASSLSRFYGYTF
TRBV19	TRBJ1-2	CASSNVAGGNGYTF
TRBV5-4	TRBJ1-5	CASSSGISNQPQHF
TRBV6-5	TRBJ2-7	CASSPTGTRYEQYF
TRBV2	NA	CASLTGSQANEQYF
TRBV19	NA	CASSSRTSGRANYEQYF
TRBV15	TRBJ2-7	CATSRKTSGSSYEQYF
TRBV6-6	TRBJ1-4	CASSYSSGGKLFF
TRBV7-9	TRBJ1-3	CASSPRIDSGNTIYF
TRBV5-8	TRBJ1-2	CASSLGGRLYGYTF
TRBV11-3	NA	CASSLQGGRYEQYF